Listed here are 25 T cell receptor beta chains from one sample, sequenced in a study of blood T cell repertoires in COVID-19. Profiled with immunoSEQ multiplex PCR; TCRdb holds only in-frame clones, not every one. The sample shows roughly 330,000 clones, about 90% of them seen only once. The sequenced material came from PBMCs or T cells enriched from blood (not recorded which). The origin of the receptors is a woman aged 25 to 39 who had recovered from COVID-19.

The genes are TRBV4-3 and TRBJ2-4, with 7 bases identical to TRBD1. The V gene's germline CDR1 is LGHNA and CDR2 YSLEER. The CDR3 runs 16 residues. The J segment lost 7 bases and the V segment lost 2 bases, leaving 11 bases of the junction unmatched. In nucleotides, the CDR3 is TGCGCCAGCAGCCAATGGGGAGAGGCCAGGGGGAACATTCAGTACTTC. Protein product: CASSQWGEARGNIQYF.

The chain combines TRBV27 with TRBJ1-6, with a possible D match to TRBD1 (6 bases). The germline V gene has CDR1 MNHEY and CDR2 SMNVEV (reference sequence). CDR3 length equals 14 residues. The V and J ends lost 6 bases and 7 bases respectively, with 13 bases between them. For the CDR3, the DNA is TGTGCCAGCAGACTAGGACAGATGAATTCACCCCTCCACTTT. Protein product: CASRLGQMNSPLHF.

This chain joins TRBV5-1 and TRBJ1-3; D is possibly TRBD1 (5 bases). The V and J ends lost 3 bases and 0 bases respectively, with 10 bases between them. The CDR3 totals 15 residues. Germline V gene lookup returns CDR1 SGHRS and CDR2 YFSETQ. The CDR3 nucleotides are TGCGCCAGCAGCTGGACCGGGGGCTCTGGAAACACCATATATTTT. Its translation: CASSWTGGSGNTIYF.

The gene calls are TRBV19 and TRBJ1-5; D perhaps matches TRBD1 (5 bases). The V end lost 3 bases, the J end lost 0 bases, and 9 bases lay between the germline ends. CDR3 length: 15 amino acids. Germline lookup yields CDR1 LNHDA and CDR2 SQIVND (reference sequence). This CDR3 reads CASSIGGNSNQPQHF. The CDR3 DNA reads TGTGCCAGTAGTATCGGGGGAAATAGCAATCAGCCCCAGCATTTT.

Points on this clone: Other DNA sequences in this sample translate to the same CDR3. V is TRBV12-3 or TRBV12-4 and J is TRBJ1-6, with 7 bases that match TRBD1. The V segment lost 5 bases and the J segment 10 bases; nucleotides outside the gene matches: 5. This CDR3 is built from 13 residues. The chain's CDR3 is CASSRQGGSPLHF. In nucleotides, the CDR3 is TGTGCCAGCAGTAGACAGGGAGGCTCACCCCTCCACTTT.

The rearrangement uses TRBV5-8 and TRBJ1-1, with TRBD1 matching over 7 bases. CDR1 is SGHTS, CDR2 YDEGEE, per germline. The CDR3 spans 15 residues. J was trimmed by 6 bases and V by 4 bases; bases with no gene match: 12. CDR3 region: CASSPAIDRVSEAFF. CDR3 sequence (DNA): TGTGCCAGCAGCCCTGCAATCGACAGGGTCTCTGAAGCTTTCTTT.

The V and J genes are TRBV9 and TRBJ2-3, with D possibly matching TRBD1 (6 bases). Germline CDR1 SGDLS, CDR2 YYNGEE. Trimming stripped 0 bases from V and 0 bases from J, with 11 bases between. This CDR3 is built from 16 residues. CDR3 residues: CASSVGGTLSTDTQYF. CDR3 nucleotides: TGTGCCAGCAGCGTAGGAGGGACACTAAGCACAGATACGCAGTATTTT.

The chain has TRBV18 and TRBJ2-5; D is perhaps TRBD2 (5 bases). The germline V gene encodes CDR1 KGHSH and CDR2 LQKENI. V was pared by 4 bases and J by 5 bases, with 14 bases between. The CDR3 spans 14 residues. CDR3 sequence reads: CASSRSGGEETQYF. In nucleotides, the CDR3 is TGTGCCAGCTCACGCAGCGGTGGAGAGGAGACCCAGTACTTC.

The chain is built from TRBV6-5 and TRBJ1-1; D unclear. The CDR3 extends over 14 amino acids. Trimming shortened V by 5 bases and J by 1 base, and 11 bases separated the two germline ends. CDR1 and CDR2 (germline): MNHEY, SVGAGI. The CDR3: CASSPSITNTEAFF. The CDR3 DNA is TGTGCCAGCAGTCCTTCTATAACGAACACTGAAGCTTTCTTT.

The V and J genes are TRBV5-1 and TRBJ1-4, with 8 bases that match TRBD1. CDR1 is SGHRS and CDR2 is YFSETQ in the germline V gene. With 1 base clipped from V and 7 bases from J, the junction kept 12 bases outside the gene matches. The CDR3 loop spans 17 amino acids. CDR3 sequence: CASSLKRPGQAAEKLFF. Here the CDR3 DNA reads TGCGCCAGCAGCTTGAAGAGGCCGGGACAGGCAGCTGAAAAACTGTTTTTT.

The chain combines TRBV5-1 with TRBJ1-3; D is unresolved. V gave up 2 bases and J gave up 0 bases, with 3 bases separating them. This CDR3 has 13 residues. Germline CDR1 and CDR2: SGHRS and YFSETQ. The CDR3 nucleotides read TGCGCCAGCAGCTTCTCCTCTGGAAACACCATATATTTT. This codes for CASSFSSGNTIYF.

The V call is TRBV5-8, the J call TRBJ1-1; TRBD1 is a possible D gene (5 bases). V shed 1 base and J shed 11 bases, with 27 bases lying between them. The CDR3 length is 17 residues. Germline CDR1 and CDR2: SGHTS and YDEGEE. The CDR3 nucleotides are TGTGCCAGCAGCTTGATGAAGGCGGGGGGAGCCGTTCTCGCCGCTTTCTTT. Translation: CASSLMKAGGAVLAAFF. The complete variable domain, with remaining parts taken from reference TRBV5-8 and TRBJ1-1, reads EAGVTQSPTHLIKTRGQQATLRCSPISGHTSVYWYQQALGLGLQFLLWYDEGEERNRGNFPPRFSGRQFPNYSSELNVNALELEDSALYLCASSLMKAGGAVLAAFFGQGTRLTVV.

The chain has TRBV28 and TRBJ2-2, with D unclear. CDR1 MDHEN and CDR2 SYDVKM come from the germline V gene. V was trimmed by 8 bases and J by 0 bases, leaving 10 bases between them. This CDR3 is 14 amino acids long. The CDR3 sequence is CASLSRANTGELFF. As DNA, the CDR3 is TGTGCCAGCCTATCCCGCGCGAACACCGGGGAGCTGTTTTTT.

The chain uses TRBV7-2 and TRBJ2-3, with 10 nucleotides matching TRBD2. Germline CDR1 SGHTA, CDR2 FQGNSA. Germline trimming cut 5 bases from V and 1 base from J; bases unmatched to any gene: 6. The CDR3 is made up of 16 amino acids. CDR3 bases: TGTGCCAGCAGCCAGAATCTAGCGGGGGGCACAGATACGCAGTATTTT. This codes for CASSQNLAGGTDTQYF.

This clone has just one count. The DNA is omitted, as the CDR3 cannot be located on it reliably, and the CDR3 follows TCRdb's listing. This rearrangement joins TRBV5-4 to TRBJ2-5; TRBD2, the D gene given by the table, was not confirmed from the DNA. Germline values: CDR1 SGHNT, CDR2 YYREEE (reference sequence). The CDR3 spans 16 residues, counting both ends. This CDR3 reads CASSFGPGDFQETQYF.

The rearrangement uses TRBV9 and TRBJ1-3; D possibly corresponds to TRBD1 (5 bases). Germline V gene sequence: CDR1 SGDLS, CDR2 YYNGEE. There are 16 residues in the CDR3. Between the trimmed V and J ends, which lost 0 bases and 0 bases, there was a span of 10 bases. The CDR3 nucleotides are TGTGCCAGCAGCGTAGGGGCAGGACACTCTGGAAACACCATATATTTT. As protein: CASSVGAGHSGNTIYF.

V is TRBV19 and J is TRBJ2-1, with 10 bases aligning to TRBD2. The CDR3 is 15 residues long. Germline V gene lookup returns CDR1 LNHDA and CDR2 SQIVND (reference sequence). V was clipped by 10 bases and J by 5 bases; unmatched bases: 11. The CDR3 DNA sequence: TGTGCCACCCTTCCGGGACTAGCGACCCACAATGAGCAGTTCTTC. Translated, it gives CATLPGLATHNEQFF.

The gene calls are TRBV9 and TRBJ1-2; 8 bases line up with TRBD1. This CDR3 is 14 amino acids long. The V segment lost 7 bases and the J segment 4 bases; nucleotides outside the gene matches: 9. CDR1 and CDR2 from the germline V gene are SGDLS and YYNGEE. The CDR3, as DNA: TGTGCCAGCGGCGGCCGAGGACAGGGCTATGGCTACACCTTC. It yields the protein CASGGRGQGYGYTF.

This chain joins TRBV5-8 and TRBJ1-2; D is perhaps TRBD1 (6 bases). Trimming took 4 bases from V and 4 from J, leaving 20 bases between them. The CDR3 totals 16 residues. Per the germline V gene, CDR1 is SGHTS and CDR2 is YDEGEE. This chain's CDR3 is CASSRNRAGAFYGYTF. The CDR3 region has the DNA TGTGCCAGCAGCCGAAACAGGGCGGGGGCCTTCTATGGCTACACCTTC.

This chain uses TRBV5-1 with TRBJ2-3; tentatively, D is TRBD1 (5 bases). V lost 4 bases and J lost 3, with 12 bases in between. Germline values: CDR1 SGHRS, CDR2 YFSETQ. This CDR3 region has 14 residues. The CDR3 region has the DNA TGCGCCAGCAGCATAGGGGAAGTTACAGATACGCAGTATTTT. It specifies CASSIGEVTDTQYF.

This rearrangement joins TRBV7-6 to TRBJ1-2, with 8 nucleotides matching TRBD1. Germline assignment: CDR1 SGHVS and CDR2 FNYEAQ. The trim removed 5 bases at V and 7 bases at J, leaving 6 bases unmatched. This CDR3 is 13 amino acids long. CDR3 sequence (DNA): TGTGCCAGCAGCATATGGACAGGGTTTGGCTACACCTTC. This sequence encodes CASSIWTGFGYTF.

The CDR3 DNA sequence: TGCGCCAGCAGCACCTCGGTCCTGTACGAGCAGTACTTC. It specifies CASSTSVLYEQYF. The chain links TRBV4-1 to TRBJ2-7; D gene ambiguous. This CDR3 spans 13 amino acids. Germline assignment: CDR1 MGHRA and CDR2 YSYEKL. The ends were cut back, 5 bases at V and 4 bases at J, with 12 bases in the middle.

The J gene is TRBJ1-1, the V gene TRBV5-1, with a weak D call TRBD1 (5 bases). There are 17 residues in the CDR3. Deletions cut 2 bases from V and 0 bases from J, with 17 bases between. From germline, CDR1 is SGHRS and CDR2 YFSETQ. This CDR3 reads CASSFRAGTLVNTEAFF. The CDR3 DNA follows: TGCGCCAGCAGCTTTAGGGCAGGGACTCTCGTGAACACTGAAGCTTTCTTT.

The genes are TRBV25-1 and TRBJ1-2, with TRBD1 matching 9 bases. CDR3 length: 12 residues. CDR1 and CDR2 (germline): MGHDK, SYGVNS. The V and J ends lost 6 bases and 8 bases, in that order; junction bases with no gene match: 4. The CDR3 is CASRGTGYGYTF. The CDR3 DNA follows: TGTGCCAGCAGAGGGACAGGGTACGGCTACACCTTC.

CDR3 DNA: TGTGCCAGCAGCTTATCAGGGGGCGCCGGCTACACCTTC. The encoded protein is CASSLSGGAGYTF. This chain links TRBV13 with TRBJ1-2; 8 nucleotides align to TRBD1. Unmatched junction bases numbered 4, after V lost 2 bases and J lost 8 bases. Germline lookup yields CDR1 PRHDT and CDR2 FYEKMQ (reference sequence). This CDR3 spans 13 amino acids.